Below, 24 T cell receptor beta chains from the same sample are listed, as sequenced in a study of CD8 T cells in ankylosing spondylitis. MiXCR, run by TCRdb on the 5' RACE reads, gives a single entry per CDR3 protein. The table has about 240,000 distinct CDR3 sequences, roughly a quarter seen once; the top ten hold 0.5% to 0.65%. The sample consisted of blood, either unsorted or a sorted T cell fraction (not recorded which). These receptors came from a male donor with ankylosing spondylitis or in good health (not recorded which).

The gene calls are TRBV5-1 and TRBJ2-5, with D possibly being TRBD2 (7 bases). From germline, CDR1 is SGHRS and CDR2 YFSETQ. This CDR3 has 17 amino acids. V was clipped by 0 bases and J by 0 bases, with 15 bases between them. Written as DNA, the CDR3 is TGCGCCAGCAGCTTGGAGGGGGGGAGCCTGTACCAAGAGACCCAGTACTTC. It yields the protein CASSLEGGSLYQETQYF.

This chain joins TRBV12-3 or TRBV12-4 and TRBJ2-1, with a tentative D call TRBD1 (5 bases). The CDR3 length is 16 residues. Trimming removed 2 bases at V and 0 bases at J, with 11 bases between. The CDR3 DNA sequence: TGTGCCAGCAGTTTAAATGGGGCAGCCTCCTACAATGAGCAGTTCTTC. Translation: CASSLNGAASYNEQFF.

The table lists this clonotype with a few counts. The gene calls are TRBV29-1 and TRBJ2-5, with 7 bases fitting TRBD1. The CDR3 loop spans 13 amino acids. Germline V gene lookup returns CDR1 SQVTM and CDR2 ANQGSEA. With 3 bases clipped from V and 4 bases from J, the junction kept 5 bases outside the gene matches. The CDR3 is CSVDRGFPETQYF. CDR3 nucleotide sequence: TGCAGCGTTGACAGGGGGTTCCCAGAGACCCAGTACTTC.

CDR3 region: CASQLTSAGTQYF. The CDR3, as DNA: TGTGCCAGTCAGCTTACTAGCGCGGGGACCCAGTACTTC. This chain links TRBV7-2 with TRBJ2-5; 7 bases fit TRBD2. The J segment lost 7 bases and the V segment lost 9 bases, leaving 11 bases of the junction unmatched. The CDR3 has 13 amino acids. Germline CDR1 and CDR2: SGHTA and FQGNSA.

The chain is built from TRBV5-5 and TRBJ2-7; D is possibly TRBD1 (7 bases). CDR1 is SGHKS and CDR2 is YYEKEE in the germline V gene (reference sequence). The CDR3 runs to 15 residues. The V and J ends lost 4 bases and 13 bases respectively, with 27 bases between them. In DNA form, the CDR3 reads TGTGCCAGCAGCCGCGGGGATGGACAGGCGCCAAGTTTTTACTTC. Its translation is CASSRGDGQAPSFYF. Full variable domain (missing parts from reference TRBV5-5 and TRBJ2-7): DAGVTQSPTHLIKTRGQQVTLRCSPISGHKSVSWYQQVLGQGPQFIFQYYEKEERGRGNFPDRFSARQFPNYSSELNVNALLLGDSALYLCASSRGDGQAPSFYFGPGTRLTVT.

This clonotype has at least ten counts. The chain uses TRBV12-3 or TRBV12-4 and TRBJ2-3, with 7 positions matching TRBD2. Trimming cost V 8 bases and J 5 bases; bases outside gene matches: 10. The CDR3 runs to 14 residues. The CDR3 loop is CASGTQWGGDTQYF. The CDR3 DNA reads TGTGCCAGCGGGACCCAATGGGGGGGAGATACGCAGTATTTT.

CDR3: CSARGLLSASGEQYF. CDR3 sequence (DNA): TGCAGTGCTAGAGGCCTCCTCAGTGCCTCGGGCGAGCAGTACTTC. The rearrangement links TRBV20-1 to TRBJ2-7; D not certain. V lost 1 base to trimming and J lost 6 bases, with 19 bases between them. In germline, CDR1 is DFQATT, CDR2 SNEGSKA (reference sequence). CDR3 length: 15 residues.

J is TRBJ2-7 and V is TRBV29-1, with D perhaps being TRBD1 or TRBD2 (6 bases each). V dropped 6 bases and J dropped 0 bases, with 9 bases sitting between them. This CDR3 is 12 amino acids long. Germline-derived CDR1 and CDR2 are SQVTM and ANQGSEA. CDR3 loop: CSVRDNSYEQYF. The DNA for the CDR3 is TGCAGCGTGCGGGACAACTCCTACGAGCAGTACTTC.

The chain carries TRBV6-4 and TRBJ2-3; 10 nucleotides agree with TRBD2. With 6 bases clipped from V and 6 bases from J, the junction kept 9 bases outside the gene matches. The germline gives CDR1 MRHNA, CDR2 SNTAGT. The CDR3 consists of 15 residues. The CDR3 is CASRSAGGHADTQYF. The DNA for the CDR3 is TGTGCCAGCAGATCAGCGGGGGGGCACGCGGATACGCAGTATTTT.

V usage is TRBV4-2 and J usage is TRBJ2-7; 16 bases agree with TRBD2. Unmatched junction bases numbered 6, after V lost 3 bases and J lost 4 bases. This CDR3 spans 17 amino acids. Germline V gene data show CDR1 as LGHNA and CDR2 as YNFKEQ. CDR3 DNA sequence: TGTGCCAGCAGCCACGCCGGGACTAGCGGGGGGGGATACGAGCAGTACTTC. Residues: CASSHAGTSGGGYEQYF.

This clonotype appeared many times. The chain has TRBV20-1 and TRBJ1-6; possible D gene TRBD1, 6 bases. The V end was cut by 1 base, the J end by 7 bases, with 14 bases between. Looked up from germline, CDR1 is DFQATT and CDR2 is SNEGSKA (reference sequence). The CDR3 runs to 15 residues. In DNA form, the CDR3 reads TGCAGTGCTAGAGGGGGGGCGCAGGTCAATTCACCCCTCCACTTT. Translating it yields CSARGGAQVNSPLHF.

This chain uses TRBV11-2 with TRBJ2-2; D gene ambiguous. CDR3 length equals 15 residues. The V end was cut by 5 bases, the J end by 5 bases, with 15 bases between. CDR1 is SGHAT and CDR2 is FQNNGV in the germline V gene. The CDR3 spells CASSIDVLVTGELFF. CDR3 DNA sequence: TGTGCCAGCAGCATCGACGTTCTGGTAACCGGGGAGCTGTTTTTT.

A word on this clonotype: The junction does not match germline at one end; this may be a read error. V usage is TRBV10-3 and J usage is TRBJ2-1, with 9 bases lining up with TRBD2. Germline V lookup: CDR1 ENHRY, CDR2 SYGVKD. The CDR3 spans 15 residues. The chain's CDR3 is CAISSAGGSFNEQFF. In nucleotides, the CDR3 is TGTGCCATCAGTTCAGCGGGGGGCTCCTTCAATGAGCAGTTCTTC.

There are a few counts of this clonotype. CDR3 bases: TGCAGTGCTAGAGAGCGGGTTGAAAAACTGTTTTTT. Translating it yields CSARERVEKLFF. This chain links TRBV20-1 with TRBJ1-4; D gene ambiguous. Germline values: CDR1 DFQATT, CDR2 SNEGSKA (reference sequence). V shed 0 bases and J shed 7 bases, with 6 bases lying between them. The CDR3 contains 12 residues.

This clonotype was detected many times. This chain links TRBV20-1 with TRBJ1-6; the D is unclear. V was shortened by 3 bases and J by 5 bases, with 11 bases between the two germline ends. The CDR3 has 14 amino acids. The germline CDR1 and CDR2 sequences are DFQATT and SNEGSKA (reference sequence). The CDR3 DNA reads TGCAGTGCTAGTTCCGGACCCCATAATTCACCCCTCCACTTT. Amino acid sequence: CSASSGPHNSPLHF.

This clonotype was found many times. The chain couples TRBV12-3 or TRBV12-4 to TRBJ1-2, with D perhaps matching TRBD1 (6 bases). Between the trimmed V and J ends, which lost 3 bases and 6 bases, there was a span of 11 bases. The CDR3 is made up of 13 amino acids. The CDR3 bases are TGTGCCAGCAGTTTTAATGCAGGGGATGGCTACACCTTC. It yields the protein CASSFNAGDGYTF.

Many counts were recorded for this clonotype. The rearrangement links TRBV20-1 to TRBJ2-5; TRBD1 matches 7 bases. V lost 2 bases, J lost 5 bases, and 17 bases stayed unmatched. Germline V gives CDR1 DFQATT, CDR2 SNEGSKA (reference sequence). The CDR3 runs to 17 residues. This CDR3 is CSARSPFLGQLGETQYF. The CDR3 DNA is TGCAGTGCTAGATCGCCTTTCTTGGGACAGCTTGGGGAGACCCAGTACTTC.

J is TRBJ1-3 and V is TRBV18; D gene ambiguous. Germline lookup yields CDR1 KGHSH and CDR2 LQKENI. The length of the CDR3 is 15 residues. V gave up 2 bases and J gave up 4 bases, with 12 bases separating them. This CDR3 is CASSPGQVAGNTIYF. CDR3 nucleotides: TGTGCCAGCTCACCAGGCCAGGTGGCAGGAAACACCATATATTTT.

The chain uses TRBV6-2 or TRBV6-3 and TRBJ1-5, with D possibly matching TRBD1 (5 bases). This CDR3 comprises 14 residues. The V gene lost 8 bases and the J gene lost 0 bases, with 11 bases spanning the gap. In germline, CDR1 is MNHEY, CDR2 SVGEGT. The CDR3 spells CASVDSFSNQPQHF. Here the CDR3 DNA reads TGTGCCAGCGTAGACAGTTTTAGCAATCAGCCCCAGCATTTT.

The CDR3 spells CSARVDSREKETQYF. CDR3 nucleotides: TGCAGTGCTAGAGTGGACAGCCGGGAGAAAGAGACCCAGTACTTC. V is TRBV20-1 and J is TRBJ2-5; D assignment may be TRBD1 or TRBD2 (6 bases each). The CDR3 consists of 15 residues. Trimming took off 1 base at V and 3 bases at J, with 15 bases between the two ends. Germline lookup yields CDR1 DFQATT and CDR2 SNEGSKA (reference sequence).

The sample holds many counts of this clonotype. This chain connects TRBV5-1 to TRBJ1-6, with 7 positions matching TRBD1. The junction had 11 bases not matched to a gene; V was cut back by 3 bases and J by 14 bases. CDR1 is SGHRS and CDR2 is YFSETQ in the germline V gene. The CDR3 is made up of 14 amino acids. As DNA, the CDR3 is TGCGCCAGCAGCTCGGGACAGCTTGAGCCCACCCTCCACTTT. It specifies CASSSGQLEPTLHF.

This clonotype turned up a few times. The chain combines TRBV20-1 with TRBJ2-5, with 13 positions matching TRBD2. The CDR3 loop spans 15 amino acids. Germline CDR1 reads DFQATT; CDR2 reads SNEGSKA (reference sequence). The junction had 1 base not matched to a gene; V was cut back by 1 base and J by 2 bases. This chain's CDR3 is CSARAGLAGQETQYF. The CDR3 bases are TGCAGTGCTAGAGCGGGACTAGCGGGGCAAGAGACCCAGTACTTC.

This clonotype was recorded at least ten times. This sequence joins TRBV5-6 and TRBJ2-5, with 13 bases aligning to TRBD2. Losses at the gene ends were 4 bases for V and 4 bases for J; bases not matched to a gene: 7. The CDR3 loop spans 16 amino acids. Germline CDR1 and CDR2: SGHDT and YYEEEE. CDR3 DNA sequence: TGTGCCAGCAGCCTGGGACTAGCGGGGTTCCTAGAGACCCAGTACTTC. It yields the protein CASSLGLAGFLETQYF. The whole variable domain, filled in from reference TRBV5-6 and TRBJ2-5, reads DAGVTQSPTHLIKTRGQQVTLRCSPKSGHDTVSWYQQALGQGPQFIFQYYEEEERQRGNFPDRFSGHQFPNYSSELNVNALLLGDSALYLCASSLGLAGFLETQYFGPGTRLLVL.

The chain has TRBV20-1 and TRBJ1-5; 9 nucleotides align to TRBD1. The CDR3 length is 13 residues. V trimming: 0 bases; J trimming: 7 bases; junction bases outside the gene matches: 1. Germline V CDR1 and CDR2: DFQATT, SNEGSKA (reference sequence). The CDR3 sequence is CSARDGTGQPQHF. The CDR3 DNA follows: TGCAGTGCTAGAGATGGGACAGGGCAGCCCCAGCATTTT.